This T cell receptor beta chain was obtained from a study of blood T cells in healthy people across ages. The CDR3 loop spans 14 amino acids. Per the germline V gene, CDR1 is ENHRY and CDR2 is SYGVKD. With 10 bases clipped from V and 5 bases from J, the junction kept 8 bases outside the gene matches. A second PCR, run for 7 to 11 cycles, used a sample-barcoded 5' primer plus a J-beta primer mix. TCRdb re-analysed the 5' RACE reads in MiXCR, keeping a single row per CDR3 protein. The profile covers 700,000 or so distinct CDR3 sequences, with around two fifths appearing a single time and around 30% taken by the ten largest.

Specimen: blood. This chain uses TRBV10-3 with TRBJ2-1; 10 nucleotides match TRBD1. The receptor's source is a man at least 80 years old in good health. In nucleotides, the CDR3 is TGTGCCAGCTTAGACAGGGGGCAGGACAATGAGCAGTTCTTC. It specifies CASLDRGQDNEQFF.